Listed here are 2 T cell receptor beta chains from one sample, sequenced in a study of T-cell memory formation after mild COVID-19. MiXCR, applied by TCRdb to the 5' RACE reads, yields one record per CDR3 protein. The table records approximately 150,000 distinct CDR3 sequences, 10% to 15% of them present only once. The sample was PBMCs or a T cell subset sorted from them (not recorded which). The receptors originated from a man aged 18 to 30 who had mild COVID-19 (a few samples of this study predate the infection). Cell type and time point are not known.

The chain combines TRBV12-3 or TRBV12-4 with TRBJ2-1, with D tentatively TRBD2 (6 bases). Trimming removed 6 bases from V and 3 bases from J, with 15 bases in between. The CDR3 sequence is 15 residues long. Written as DNA, the CDR3 is TGTGCCAGCAGCCCGCGGGGTTTGATCTACAATGAGCAGTTCTTC. This codes for CASSPRGLIYNEQFF.

The J gene is TRBJ2-4, the V gene TRBV18; D may match TRBD1 or TRBD2 (5 bases each). There are 16 residues in the CDR3. Germline values: CDR1 KGHSH, CDR2 LQKENI. The V gene lost 2 bases and the J gene lost 1 base, with 12 bases spanning the gap. CDR3 amino acids: CASSPVGPLAKNIQYF. Written as DNA, the CDR3 is TGTGCCAGCTCACCAGTGGGACCCCTGGCCAAAAACATTCAGTACTTC. Full variable domain (outside the CDR3, taken from reference TRBV18 and TRBJ2-4): NAGVMQNPRHLVRRRGQEARLRCSPMKGHSHVYWYRQLPEEGLKFMVYLQKENIIDESGMPKERFSAEFPKEGPSILRIQQVVRGDSAAYFCASSPVGPLAKNIQYFGAGTRLSVL.